Sequencing of this T cell receptor beta chain was carried out in a study of tumor-infiltrating lymphocytes in primary liver carcinoma. The study's findings and limits: Found in all five tumor regions were only about 8-25% of top clones. Reduced overlap was seen in tumor-adjacent and tumor-blood pairs versus tumor region pairs. Blood's top-250-clone fraction was significantly lower than that of tumors (p = 0.039).

Between roughly 20 and 30 mg of unsorted bulk tissue served as the source from which RNA and DNA were co-extracted. Regarding this clonotype: Its antigen remains unidentified. The conserved final phenylalanine or tryptophan is absent from the CDR3, which likely points to a read error. It is unclear where the CDR3 begins or ends on the DNA, so no DNA is shown, and the CDR3 is as TCRdb lists it.

Reverse transcription of approximately 520 ng total RNA with a constant-region primer produced TCR beta cDNA. Three nested multiplex PCR rounds, a slightly modified ARM-PCR, produced the libraries for TCR beta. The first two PCR rounds used TRBV1-TRBV30 primers with a Cbeta primer, approximately 10 cycles each. In TCRdb, the multiplex PCR reads were re-called with MiXCR into one record per CDR3 protein. The sample shows approximately 73,000 distinct CDR3 sequences, over 60% of them seen only once. Inclusive of both ends, the CDR3 amounts to 16 amino acids. Germline assignment: CDR1 SGHVS and CDR2 FQNEAQ.

The TCR comes from a man aged 35 to 55 with primary liver carcinoma and hepatitis B virus infection. The chain employs TRBV7-8 and TRBJ2-2; TRBD1 was called by the table and not checked on the DNA. Sequenced: liver tumor tissue from sampling region 4. Subset reported: tumor region T4, right-lateral pole. CDR3 residues: CVSSLAAQGYTGELIY.